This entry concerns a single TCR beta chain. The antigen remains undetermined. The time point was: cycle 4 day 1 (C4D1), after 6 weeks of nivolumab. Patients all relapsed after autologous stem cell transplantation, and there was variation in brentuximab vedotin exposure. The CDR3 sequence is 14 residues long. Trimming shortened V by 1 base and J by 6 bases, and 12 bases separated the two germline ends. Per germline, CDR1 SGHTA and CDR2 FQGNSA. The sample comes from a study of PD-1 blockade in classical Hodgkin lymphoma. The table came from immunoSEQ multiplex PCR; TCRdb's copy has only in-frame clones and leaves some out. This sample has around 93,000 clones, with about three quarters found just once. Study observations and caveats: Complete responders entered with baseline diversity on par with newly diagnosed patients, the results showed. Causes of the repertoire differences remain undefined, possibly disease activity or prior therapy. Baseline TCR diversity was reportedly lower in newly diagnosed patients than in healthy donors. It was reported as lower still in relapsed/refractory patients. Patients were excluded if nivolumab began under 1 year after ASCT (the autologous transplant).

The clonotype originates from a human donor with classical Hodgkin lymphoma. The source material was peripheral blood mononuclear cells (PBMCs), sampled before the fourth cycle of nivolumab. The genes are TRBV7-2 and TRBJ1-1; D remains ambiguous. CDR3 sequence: CASSLGPLGPEAFF. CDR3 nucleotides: TGTGCCAGCAGCTTAGGTCCGCTCGGACCTGAAGCTTTCTTT.